A single sample is the source of the 32 T cell receptor beta chains below, sequenced in a study of T cell changes during pregnancy in multiple sclerosis. The method was immunoSEQ multiplex PCR; TCRdb's version includes in-frame clones alone and lacks a portion of them. Of about 36,000 clones in the sample, about 88% were seen once. The starting material was CD4+ T cells from peripheral blood mononuclear cells, obtained in the first trimester of pregnancy. The source is a female donor with multiple sclerosis, enrolled in a pregnancy study.

This sequence joins TRBV5-4 and TRBJ1-6; no clear D gene. Germline assignment: CDR1 SGHNT and CDR2 YYREEE (reference sequence). This CDR3 spans 12 amino acids. V dropped 0 bases and J dropped 9 bases, with 4 bases sitting between them. This CDR3 reads CASSLGGSPLHF. The CDR3 DNA follows: TGTGCCAGCAGCTTGGGAGGTTCACCCCTCCACTTT.

The chain uses TRBV5-1 and TRBJ1-2; no clear D gene. V shed 5 bases and J shed 5 bases, with 7 bases lying between them. Germline-derived CDR1 and CDR2 are SGHRS and YFSETQ. The CDR3 spans 11 residues. The CDR3 reads CASRSIYGYTF. The CDR3 nucleotides read TGCGCCAGCAGGTCTATATATGGCTACACCTTC.

The chain combines TRBV4-2 with TRBJ2-5, with D possibly matching TRBD2 (6 bases). V was shortened by 4 bases and J by 2 bases, with 8 bases between the two germline ends. The CDR3 extends over 13 amino acids. Germline CDR1 reads LGHNA; CDR2 reads YNFKEQ. The CDR3 DNA follows: TGTGCCAGCAGCCGGACTAAACAAGAGACCCAGTACTTC. Amino acids: CASSRTKQETQYF.

The chain uses TRBV7-9 and TRBJ1-3; D ambiguous. The CDR3 totals 15 residues. V was clipped by 5 bases and J by 8 bases, with 19 bases between them. Germline CDR1 SEHNR, CDR2 FQNEAQ (reference sequence). For the CDR3, the DNA is TGTGCCAGCAGCAACTACGGGGAGGCGGTAGACACCATATATTTT. It specifies CASSNYGEAVDTIYF.

V usage is TRBV5-1 and J usage is TRBJ1-2, with D uncertain. V lost 4 bases, J lost 0 bases, and 13 bases lay in between. From germline, CDR1 is SGHRS and CDR2 YFSETQ. The CDR3 length is 15 residues. The CDR3 reads CASSHNSRANYGYTF. In DNA, the CDR3 is TGCGCCAGCAGCCACAACAGCAGAGCTAACTATGGCTACACCTTC. Full variable domain (remainder filled in from reference TRBV5-1 and TRBJ1-2): KAGVTQTPRYLIKTRGQQVTLSCSPISGHRSVSWYQQTPGQGLQFLFEYFSETQRNKGNFPGRFSGRQFSNSRSEMNVSTLELGDSALYLCASSHNSRANYGYTFGSGTRLTVV.

The chain recombines TRBV5-1 with TRBJ2-7, with D maybe TRBD2 (7 bases). Germline lookup yields CDR1 SGHRS and CDR2 YFSETQ. V lost 1 base and J lost 4, with 12 bases in between. The CDR3 is 14 amino acids. CDR3 residues: CASSLSGGAYEQYF. DNA of the CDR3: TGCGCCAGCAGCTTGTCGGGGGGCGCTTACGAGCAGTACTTC.

The CDR3 protein is CASSVNGRGITGELFF. In DNA, the CDR3 is TGTGCCAGTAGCGTTAACGGGAGGGGGATCACCGGGGAGCTGTTTTTT. This chain joins TRBV7-3 and TRBJ2-2; 8 nucleotides agree with TRBD2. This CDR3 region has 16 residues. From germline, CDR1 is SGHTA and CDR2 FQGTGA. The trim removed 9 bases at V and 4 bases at J, leaving 13 bases unmatched. The variable domain in full, with the rest retrieved from reference TRBV7-3 and TRBJ2-2, is GAGVSQTPSNKVTEKGKYVELRCDPISGHTALYWYRQSLGQGPEFLIYFQGTGAADDSGLPNDRFFAVRPEGSVSTLKIQRTERGDSAVYLCASSVNGRGITGELFFGEGSRLTVL.

This chain joins TRBV10-3 and TRBJ2-2; 7 nucleotides align to TRBD2. The V gene's germline CDR1 is ENHRY and CDR2 SYGVKD. This CDR3 is 14 amino acids long. Trimming took 6 bases from V and 7 from J; bases not matched to a gene: 8. This chain's CDR3 is CAIRGGPRIGELFF. The CDR3 DNA reads as TGTGCCATCAGGGGAGGGCCCCGAATCGGGGAGCTGTTTTTT.

The J gene is TRBJ2-7, the V gene TRBV7-2; TRBD2 matches at 7 bases. The germline gives CDR1 SGHTA, CDR2 FQGNSA. V lost 3 bases, J lost 0 bases, and 5 bases stayed unmatched. The CDR3 totals 15 residues. CDR3 in DNA: TGTGCCAGCAGCTTCGGACGGGGGGACTCCTACGAGCAGTACTTC. Its protein product is CASSFGRGDSYEQYF.

The J gene is TRBJ2-2, the V gene TRBV11-3, with D maybe TRBD1 (7 bases). Trimming took off 5 bases at V and 7 bases at J, with 14 bases between the two ends. The CDR3 sequence is 14 residues long. Germline CDR1 is SGHNT and CDR2 is YENEEA. In DNA, the CDR3 is TGTGCCAGCAGCCCAGGGGGGCCGAACGGGGAGCTGTTTTTT. Its protein is CASSPGGPNGELFF.

The chain is built from TRBV5-1 and TRBJ2-7; a weak D match, TRBD2 (5 bases). CDR3 length equals 12 residues. Trimming left V 6 bases short and J 2 bases short, with 9 bases between. Germline assignment: CDR1 SGHRS and CDR2 YFSETQ. CDR3 nucleotide sequence: TGCGCCAGCAAGGCGGGCCCCTACGAGCAGTACTTC. It is translated as CASKAGPYEQYF.

The V call is TRBV5-1, the J call TRBJ1-2, with TRBD1 matching 7 bases. This CDR3 spans 15 amino acids. Germline V gene lookup returns CDR1 SGHRS and CDR2 YFSETQ. The ends lost 4 bases at V and 4 bases at J; junction bases unmatched: 10. The CDR3 bases are TGCGCCAGCAGCCTCGGTCCTTGGACAGGCTATGGCTACACCTTC. Translated, it gives CASSLGPWTGYGYTF. Full variable domain (missing parts from reference TRBV5-1 and TRBJ1-2): KAGVTQTPRYLIKTRGQQVTLSCSPISGHRSVSWYQQTPGQGLQFLFEYFSETQRNKGNFPGRFSGRQFSNSRSEMNVSTLELGDSALYLCASSLGPWTGYGYTFGSGTRLTVV.

The chain joins TRBV9 to TRBJ2-3, with TRBD2 matching 10 bases. Per germline, CDR1 SGDLS and CDR2 YYNGEE. The CDR3 sequence is 17 residues long. The V gene end was trimmed by 0 bases and the J gene end by 3 bases; junction bases not matched to a gene: 7. The CDR3 bases are TGTGCCAGCAGCGTAGAGGGTAGCGGGGGGTTGACAGATACGCAGTATTTT. Translation: CASSVEGSGGLTDTQYF. The entire variable domain, with the rest obtained from reference TRBV9 and TRBJ2-3, is as follows: DSGVTQTPKHLITATGQRVTLRCSPRSGDLSVYWYQQSLDQGLQFLIQYYNGEERAKGNILERFSAQQFPDLHSELNLSSLELGDSALYFCASSVEGSGGLTDTQYFGPGTRLTVL.

This clone was observed a handful of times. V usage is TRBV7-8 and J usage is TRBJ2-5, with a possible D match to TRBD1 (5 bases). Between the trimmed V and J ends, which lost 1 base and 9 bases, there was a span of 18 bases. The germline V gene has CDR1 SGHVS and CDR2 FQNEAQ. The CDR3 has 15 amino acids. CDR3 coding DNA: TGTGCCAGCAGCTTAGTTGGTGCAGGGCGATCGCCCCAGTACTTC. Its translation is CASSLVGAGRSPQYF.

This clone was seen a single time. The V and J genes are TRBV6-1 and TRBJ1-1; TRBD1 matches at 7 bases. J gave up 7 bases and V 5 bases, and 4 bases lay outside the gene matches. Germline V gene data show CDR1 as MNHNS and CDR2 as SASEGT. The CDR3 is 12 amino acids. The DNA of the CDR3 is TGTGCCAGCAGTCTGGGACAGCTTGAAGCTTTCTTT. This gives the protein CASSLGQLEAFF.

This chain uses TRBV7-2 with TRBJ2-3; D might be TRBD2 (6 bases). V gave up 7 bases and J gave up 8 bases, with 25 bases separating them. CDR1 SGHTA and CDR2 FQGNSA come from the germline V gene. This CDR3 region has 16 residues. In nucleotides, the CDR3 is TGTGCCAGCAAAAAGGAGGGTCTCCCGGGGGTCGGTACGCAGTATTTT. Translating it yields CASKKEGLPGVGTQYF. The whole variable domain, remainder taken from reference TRBV7-2 and TRBJ2-3, is GAGVSQSPSNKVTEKGKDVELRCDPISGHTALYWYRQSLGQGLEFLIYFQGNSAPDKSGLPSDRFSAERTGGSVSTLTIQRTQQEDSAVYLCASKKEGLPGVGTQYFGPGTRLTVL.

The chain has TRBV5-1 and TRBJ2-7; 7 bases are shared with TRBD1. Germline V CDR1 and CDR2: SGHRS, YFSETQ. This CDR3 spans 13 amino acids. Unmatched junction bases numbered 4, after V lost 2 bases and J lost 5 bases. CDR3 loop: CASSLQGLHEQYF. CDR3 DNA: TGCGCCAGCAGCTTACAGGGGTTACACGAGCAGTACTTC.

The chain recombines TRBV5-1 with TRBJ2-7; 9 positions match TRBD1. Unmatched junction bases numbered 12, after V lost 4 bases and J lost 4 bases. Germline V lookup: CDR1 SGHRS, CDR2 YFSETQ. The CDR3 is 16 residues long. The CDR3 reads CASSQSTGTGSYEQYF. For the CDR3, the DNA is TGCGCCAGCAGCCAGTCGACCGGGACAGGGAGTTACGAGCAGTACTTC.

This chain uses TRBV5-4 with TRBJ2-2; TRBD2 matches 10 bases. Germline CDR1 SGHNT, CDR2 YYREEE (reference sequence). Trimming removed 1 base from V and 3 bases from J; junction bases left unmatched: 3. The CDR3 covers 16 residues. This CDR3 reads CASSLLAGGHTGELFF. The DNA for the CDR3 is TGTGCCAGCAGCTTGTTAGCGGGAGGACACACCGGGGAGCTGTTTTTT. The full variable domain, completed using reference TRBV5-4 and TRBJ2-2, is ETGVTQSPTHLIKTRGQQVTLRCSSQSGHNTVSWYQQALGQGPQFIFQYYREEENGRGNFPPRFSGLQFPNYSSELNVNALELDDSALYLCASSLLAGGHTGELFFGEGSRLTVL.

This clone was detected only a few times. The rearrangement joins TRBV30 to TRBJ1-5; D uncertain. Trimming took 3 bases from V and 4 from J, leaving 7 bases between them. This CDR3 is 12 amino acids long. Germline V gives CDR1 GTSNPN, CDR2 SVGIG (reference sequence). Here the CDR3 reads CAWSGGNQPQHF. CDR3 DNA sequence: TGTGCCTGGAGCGGAGGAAATCAGCCCCAGCATTTT.

The rearrangement links TRBV5-6 to TRBJ2-2; D call uncertain. Germline CDR1 SGHDT, CDR2 YYEEEE. The CDR3 is 16 residues long. The V end lost 2 bases, the J end lost 0 bases, and 11 bases lay between the germline ends. CDR3 DNA sequence: TGTGCCAGCAGCTTCGTATGGCAGACGAACACCGGGGAGCTGTTTTTT. It is translated as CASSFVWQTNTGELFF.

V and J are TRBV28 and TRBJ1-2; D is possibly TRBD1 (5 bases). Germline CDR1 MDHEN, CDR2 SYDVKM. The CDR3 spans 14 residues. Trimming shortened V by 6 bases and J by 4 bases, and 15 bases separated the two germline ends. The CDR3 region is CASRVGGSGYGYTF. In DNA form, the CDR3 reads TGTGCCAGCAGGGTTGGGGGGTCGGGCTATGGCTACACCTTC.

The chain carries TRBV5-1 and TRBJ1-1; 7 bases line up with TRBD1. Unmatched junction bases numbered 8, after V lost 3 bases and J lost 0 bases. CDR1 SGHRS and CDR2 YFSETQ come from the germline V gene. CDR3 length equals 16 residues. CDR3: CASSSGTAIMNTEAFF. The DNA of the CDR3 is TGCGCCAGCAGCTCCGGGACAGCAATCATGAACACTGAAGCTTTCTTT.

This chain uses TRBV6-5 with TRBJ2-5, with 7 nucleotides matching TRBD2. CDR3 size: 13 residues. Germline CDR1 MNHEY, CDR2 SVGAGI. V dropped 5 bases and J dropped 6; count of bases not matched to a gene: 6. The CDR3 DNA reads as TGTGCCAGCAGTACTGGGAGGGTTAAGACCCAGTACTTC. Its translation is CASSTGRVKTQYF.

This chain connects TRBV10-1 to TRBJ2-1; 14 bases match TRBD2. The CDR3 consists of 14 residues. Trimming removed 6 bases from V and 9 bases from J; junction bases left unmatched: 4. The V gene's germline CDR1 is WNHNN and CDR2 SYGVQD (reference sequence). The CDR3 DNA sequence: TGCGCCAGCAGGGCGACTAGCGGGAGGGGTGAGCAGTTCTTC. Translating gives CASRATSGRGEQFF.

The V gene is TRBV7-3, the J gene TRBJ2-2, with 8 bases matching TRBD2. The germline V gene has CDR1 SGHTA and CDR2 FQGTGA. V shed 4 bases and J 4 bases; nucleotides not matched to a gene: 14. This CDR3 spans 18 amino acids. The CDR3 DNA follows: TGTGCCAGCAGCTCACACACCCCGGGACTAGGTTTCACCGGGGAGCTGTTTTTT. It translates to CASSSHTPGLGFTGELFF.

The chain joins TRBV5-4 to TRBJ1-3; 8 bases match TRBD1. Germline CDR1 and CDR2: SGHNT and YYREEE (reference sequence). V was pared by 0 bases and J by 5 bases, with 1 base of the junction left unmatched. The CDR3 is made up of 14 amino acids. CDR3 DNA: TGTGCCAGCAGCTTGGGACAGGGGAGAAACACCATATATTTT. This translates into CASSLGQGRNTIYF.

The J gene is TRBJ2-3, the V gene TRBV28, with 13 positions matching TRBD2. Germline CDR1 reads MDHEN; CDR2 reads SYDVKM. This CDR3 is 15 amino acids long. V was clipped by 6 bases and J by 6 bases; unmatched bases: 6. The DNA of the CDR3 is TGTGCCAGCAGGGGACTAGCGGGGATGGGGGATACGCAGTATTTT. Translation: CASRGLAGMGDTQYF.

The V call is TRBV7-2, the J call TRBJ2-5, with D tentatively TRBD2 (5 bases). CDR1 and CDR2 from the germline V gene are SGHTA and FQGNSA. CDR3 length: 14 amino acids. The V and J ends lost 5 bases and 1 base respectively, with 11 bases between them. The CDR3 reads CASSPDRGQETQYF. CDR3 nucleotide sequence: TGTGCCAGCAGCCCCGACCGGGGCCAAGAGACCCAGTACTTC.

This chain joins TRBV18 and TRBJ1-2, with 10 nucleotides matching TRBD1. CDR3 length: 17 amino acids. Germline V gene data show CDR1 as KGHSH and CDR2 as LQKENI. Trimming took 2 bases from V and 2 from J; bases not matched to a gene: 8. The CDR3 nucleotides read TGTGCCAGCTCACCAGTCCGACAGGGGGCGCGAAACTATGGCTACACCTTC. This gives the protein CASSPVRQGARNYGYTF.

The chain employs TRBV7-6 and TRBJ1-4; 7 bases are a match to TRBD1. Trimming took 5 bases from V and 7 from J; bases not matched to a gene: 13. The CDR3 runs to 16 residues. The germline gives CDR1 SGHVS, CDR2 FNYEAQ. The CDR3: CASSQYSQGFREKLFF. CDR3 bases: TGTGCCAGCAGCCAGTACTCACAGGGGTTTCGTGAAAAACTGTTTTTT.

This chain connects TRBV6-6 to TRBJ2-5; TRBD1 agrees at 7 bases. V was pared by 1 base and J by 1 base, with 3 bases of the junction left unmatched. Germline V gene lookup returns CDR1 MNHNY and CDR2 SVGAGI (reference sequence). The CDR3 has 15 residues. This chain's CDR3 is CASSYFGTAQETQYF. Written as DNA, the CDR3 is TGTGCCAGCAGTTACTTCGGGACAGCCCAAGAGACCCAGTACTTC.